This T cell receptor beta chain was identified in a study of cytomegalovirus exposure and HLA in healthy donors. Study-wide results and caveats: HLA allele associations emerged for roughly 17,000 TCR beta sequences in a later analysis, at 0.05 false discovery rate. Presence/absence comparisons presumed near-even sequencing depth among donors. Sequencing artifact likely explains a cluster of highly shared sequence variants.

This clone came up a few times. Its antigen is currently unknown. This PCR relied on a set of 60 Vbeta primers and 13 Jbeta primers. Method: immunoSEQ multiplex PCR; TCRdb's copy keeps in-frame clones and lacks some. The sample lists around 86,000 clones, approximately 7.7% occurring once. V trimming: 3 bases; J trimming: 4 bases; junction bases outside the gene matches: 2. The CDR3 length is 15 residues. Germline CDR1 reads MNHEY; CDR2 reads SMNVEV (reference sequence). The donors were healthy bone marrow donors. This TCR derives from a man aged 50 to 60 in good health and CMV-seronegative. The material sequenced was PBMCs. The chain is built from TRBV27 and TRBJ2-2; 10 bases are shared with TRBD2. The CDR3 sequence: CASSLSSGSTGELFF. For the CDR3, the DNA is TGTGCCAGCAGTTTGTCTAGCGGGAGCACCGGGGAGCTGTTTTTT.